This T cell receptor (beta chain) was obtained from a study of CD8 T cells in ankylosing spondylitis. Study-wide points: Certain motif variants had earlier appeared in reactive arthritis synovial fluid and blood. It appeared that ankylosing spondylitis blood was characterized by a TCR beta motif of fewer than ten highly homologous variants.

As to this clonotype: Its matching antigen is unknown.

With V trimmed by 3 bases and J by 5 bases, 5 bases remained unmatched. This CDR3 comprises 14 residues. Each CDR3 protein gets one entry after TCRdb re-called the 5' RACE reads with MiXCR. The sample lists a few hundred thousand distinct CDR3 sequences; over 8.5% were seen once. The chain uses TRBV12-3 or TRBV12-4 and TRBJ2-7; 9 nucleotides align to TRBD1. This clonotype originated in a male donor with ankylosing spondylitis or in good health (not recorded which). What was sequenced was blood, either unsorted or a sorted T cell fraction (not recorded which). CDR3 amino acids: CASSFTGGYDEQYF. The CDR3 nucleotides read TGTGCCAGCAGTTTTACAGGGGGCTATGACGAGCAGTACTTC.